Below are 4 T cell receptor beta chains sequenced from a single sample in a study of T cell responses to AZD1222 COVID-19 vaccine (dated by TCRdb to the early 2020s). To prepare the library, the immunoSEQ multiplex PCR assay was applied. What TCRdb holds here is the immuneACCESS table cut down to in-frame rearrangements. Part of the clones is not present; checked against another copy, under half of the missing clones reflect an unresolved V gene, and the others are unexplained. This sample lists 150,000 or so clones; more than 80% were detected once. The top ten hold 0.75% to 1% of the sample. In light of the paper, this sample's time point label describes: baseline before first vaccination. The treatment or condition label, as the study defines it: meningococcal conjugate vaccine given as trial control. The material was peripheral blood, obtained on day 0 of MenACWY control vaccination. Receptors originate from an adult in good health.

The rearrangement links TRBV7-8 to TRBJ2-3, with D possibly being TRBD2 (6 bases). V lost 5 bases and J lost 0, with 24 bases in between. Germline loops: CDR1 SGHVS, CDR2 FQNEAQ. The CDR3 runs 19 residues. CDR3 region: CASSLVWGVIMFSTDTQYF. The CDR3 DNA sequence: TGTGCCAGCAGCCTCGTCTGGGGGGTCATAATGTTTAGCACAGATACGCAGTATTTT.

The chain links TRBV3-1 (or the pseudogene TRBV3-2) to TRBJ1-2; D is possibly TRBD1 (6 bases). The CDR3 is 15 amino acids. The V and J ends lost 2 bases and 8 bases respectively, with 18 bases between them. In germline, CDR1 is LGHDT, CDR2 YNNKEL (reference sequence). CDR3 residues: CASSQNQGKGEGYTF. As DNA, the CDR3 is TGTGCCAGCAGCCAAAACCAGGGAAAGGGGGAAGGCTACACCTTC.

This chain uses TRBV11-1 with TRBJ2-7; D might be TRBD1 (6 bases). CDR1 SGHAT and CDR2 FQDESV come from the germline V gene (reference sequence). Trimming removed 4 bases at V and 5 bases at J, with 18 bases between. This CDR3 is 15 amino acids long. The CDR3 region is CASSWAGTLGDEQYF. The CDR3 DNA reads TGTGCCAGCAGCTGGGCCGGGACACTCGGCGACGAGCAGTACTTC.

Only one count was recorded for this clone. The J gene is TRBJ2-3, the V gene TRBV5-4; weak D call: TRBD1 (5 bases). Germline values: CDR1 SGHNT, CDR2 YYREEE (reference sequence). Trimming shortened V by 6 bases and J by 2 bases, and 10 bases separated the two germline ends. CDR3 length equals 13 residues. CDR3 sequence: CASTKGDTDTQYF. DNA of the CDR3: TGTGCCAGCACCAAAGGGGACACAGATACGCAGTATTTT.